The 27 T cell receptor beta chains below were found in one sample sequenced in a study of cytomegalovirus exposure and HLA in healthy donors. PCR was performed using 60 Vbeta and 13 Jbeta primers. Profiled with immunoSEQ multiplex PCR; TCRdb holds only in-frame clones, not every one. The profile shows 150,000 to 200,000 clones, roughly four fifths of them singletons. The material sequenced was PBMCs. These receptors all come from a man aged 35 to 55 in good health and CMV-seropositive.

V gene TRBV28 combines with J gene TRBJ2-7; D not certain. V lost 4 bases, J lost 4 bases, and 20 bases lay in between. Germline lookup yields CDR1 MDHEN and CDR2 SYDVKM. The CDR3 sequence is 16 residues long. The CDR3 DNA reads TGTGCCAGCAGTTCCTACGATGTAGATCTCGCGTACGAGCAGTACTTC. This codes for CASSSYDVDLAYEQYF.

The chain recombines TRBV4-1 with TRBJ2-7, with D unresolved. CDR3 length: 14 residues. The germline V gene encodes CDR1 MGHRA and CDR2 YSYEKL. Trimming took 1 base from V and 2 from J, leaving 9 bases between them. CDR3 DNA sequence: TGCGCCAGCAGCCAAGGGCAGGCACCCTACGAGCAGTACTTC. It codes for CASSQGQAPYEQYF.

The chain employs TRBV7-8 and TRBJ2-5; 10 bases align to TRBD2. V gave up 4 bases and J gave up 5 bases; unmatched junction bases: 19. The CDR3 extends over 19 amino acids. Germline-derived CDR1 and CDR2 are SGHVS and FQNEAQ. In DNA form, the CDR3 reads TGTGCCAGCAGCTCCCACGCGGGGAGCGTAGCGGGGGGTTTGGAGACCCAGTACTTC. This gives the protein CASSSHAGSVAGGLETQYF.

The chain links TRBV25-1 to TRBJ1-2, with 11 positions matching TRBD1. Trimming cost V 2 bases and J 4 bases; bases outside gene matches: 12. CDR3 size: 18 residues. Germline V gene sequence: CDR1 MGHDK, CDR2 SYGVNS. In DNA, the CDR3 is TGTGCCAGCAGTGAAAGTAATAGGGGACAGGGGGATTCCTATGGCTACACCTTC. Amino acid sequence: CASSESNRGQGDSYGYTF.

The rearrangement uses TRBV11-3 and TRBJ2-3; a weak D match, TRBD1 (6 bases). This CDR3 is 14 amino acids long. Per the germline V gene, CDR1 is SGHNT and CDR2 is YENEEA. The V end lost 5 bases, the J end lost 2 bases, and 11 bases lay between the germline ends. CDR3 in DNA: TGTGCCAGCAGCATTGGGGGCCCCACAGATACGCAGTATTTT. Protein product: CASSIGGPTDTQYF.

This clone appeared a few times. The chain carries TRBV6-1 and TRBJ1-1, with D maybe TRBD1 (5 bases). Deletions cut 6 bases from V and 3 bases from J, with 11 bases between. CDR3 length: 13 amino acids. Looked up from germline, CDR1 is MNHNS and CDR2 is SASEGT. The CDR3 region is CASSFREHTEAFF. The CDR3 region has the DNA TGTGCCAGCAGCTTCAGGGAACACACTGAAGCTTTCTTT.

The chain has TRBV2 and TRBJ2-1; 9 bases match TRBD2. Losses at the gene ends were 6 bases for V and 7 bases for J; bases not matched to a gene: 10. CDR3 length equals 15 residues. The germline CDR1 and CDR2 sequences are SNHLY and FYNNEI. The DNA for the CDR3 is TGTGCCAGCAGCCGAAGGAGCGGGAGGCGGAATGAGCAGTTCTTC. It yields the protein CASSRRSGRRNEQFF.

The gene calls are TRBV18 and TRBJ2-3, with 9 bases lining up with TRBD1. Germline V gene lookup returns CDR1 KGHSH and CDR2 LQKENI. There are 15 residues in the CDR3. Unmatched junction bases numbered 5, after V lost 3 bases and J lost 4 bases. The DNA of the CDR3 is TGTGCCAGCTCACCCCGGACAGGGGTGGCAGATACGCAGTATTTT. Translated, it gives CASSPRTGVADTQYF.

The chain is built from TRBV4-1 and TRBJ2-3; TRBD1 might be the D (5 bases). Germline V gene data show CDR1 as MGHRA and CDR2 as YSYEKL. V was clipped by 4 bases and J by 0 bases, with 11 bases between them. The CDR3 has 15 amino acids. CDR3 sequence: CASSRQGRSTDTQYF. The CDR3 bases are TGCGCCAGCAGCCGTCAGGGCCGAAGCACAGATACGCAGTATTTT.

The V gene is TRBV7-3, the J gene TRBJ2-1, with D unclear. V lost 5 bases, J lost 0 bases, and 5 bases lay in between. The germline CDR1 and CDR2 sequences are SGHTA and FQGTGA. The CDR3 consists of 13 residues. For the CDR3, the DNA is TGTGCCAGCAGCACCGGCTCCTACAATGAGCAGTTCTTC. As protein: CASSTGSYNEQFF.

J is TRBJ2-3 and V is TRBV11-2; TRBD2 is a possible D gene (6 bases). V gave up 8 bases and J gave up 8 bases, with 11 bases separating them. The CDR3 totals 11 residues. Germline lookup yields CDR1 SGHAT and CDR2 FQNNGV. Written as DNA, the CDR3 is TGTGCCAGCCAGGAGGGGCCTACGCAGTATTTT. Its protein product is CASQEGPTQYF.

The J gene is TRBJ1-4, the V gene TRBV7-8, with D possibly TRBD1 on 6 matching bases. The CDR3 runs 16 residues. Germline V gene data show CDR1 as SGHVS and CDR2 as FQNEAQ. Trimming took 5 bases from V and 5 from J, leaving 18 bases between them. The chain's CDR3 is CASSRLPRGGNEKLFF. CDR3 coding DNA: TGTGCCAGCAGCAGACTTCCTAGGGGGGGGAATGAAAAACTGTTTTTT.

The chain combines TRBV29-1 with TRBJ1-5; 9 bases line up with TRBD1. Trimming at V came to 7 bases and at J to 1 base, leaving 2 bases not matched to a gene. The CDR3 has 13 amino acids. Germline V gene lookup returns CDR1 SQVTM and CDR2 ANQGSEA. CDR3 nucleotides: TGCAGCGCAGGGACAGGGAGCAATCAGCCCCAGCATTTT. Its protein is CSAGTGSNQPQHF.

This clone was seen a handful of times. This chain links TRBV10-3 with TRBJ2-5; D may be TRBD1 (5 bases). The V end was cut by 0 bases, the J end by 2 bases, with 13 bases between. Germline V gives CDR1 ENHRY, CDR2 SYGVKD. The CDR3 runs 16 residues. For the CDR3, the DNA is TGTGCCATCAGTGAGTCTATAGGGGCCGTACAAGAGACCCAGTACTTC. It translates to CAISESIGAVQETQYF.

This clone showed up just once. This chain uses TRBV6-5 with TRBJ1-5; D is unclear. The V and J ends lost 5 bases and 15 bases respectively, with 20 bases between them. The CDR3 consists of 13 residues. From germline, CDR1 is MNHEY and CDR2 SVGAGI. The CDR3 coding sequence is TGTGCCAGCAGTCAAACCCCGGGGAGTCCGGGGCATTTT. Protein sequence: CASSQTPGSPGHF.

This clone was recorded only once. V and J are TRBV12-5 and TRBJ2-2, with 8 bases that match TRBD1. The length of the CDR3 is 13 residues. Germline assignment: CDR1 LGHNT and CDR2 FRNRAP. The ends lost 6 bases at V and 8 bases at J; junction bases unmatched: 5. CDR3 sequence reads: CASGPRGRGELFF. The CDR3 DNA sequence: TGTGCTAGTGGACCCAGGGGGCGTGGGGAGCTGTTTTTT.

As to this clone: At one end the junction does not follow the germline gene, possibly because of a read error. The chain links TRBV10-3 to TRBJ1-4; D may be TRBD1 (6 bases). The CDR3 covers 14 residues. CDR1 ENHRY and CDR2 SYGVKD come from the germline V gene. The CDR3 DNA is TGTGCCAGCAGTGAATTGGCAGGGGATGTGAAACTGTTTTTT. The encoded protein is CASSELAGDVKLFF.

The chain joins TRBV7-2 to TRBJ2-7; D gene ambiguous. V was pared by 5 bases and J by 10 bases, with 12 bases between. The CDR3 extends over 11 amino acids. Per the germline V gene, CDR1 is SGHTA and CDR2 is FQGNSA. This chain's CDR3 is CASSPQIIQYF. CDR3 nucleotide sequence: TGTGCCAGCAGCCCCCAAATCATCCAGTACTTC.

The V gene is TRBV6-5, the J gene TRBJ2-7; 8 nucleotides line up with TRBD2. V was clipped by 6 bases and J by 5 bases; unmatched bases: 9. CDR1 is MNHEY and CDR2 is SVGAGI in the germline V gene. The CDR3 runs 14 residues. The CDR3 DNA reads TGTGCCAGCAGCCCACTAGCGGATGCGGACGAGCAGTACTTC. Encoded protein: CASSPLADADEQYF.

This rearrangement joins TRBV29-1 to TRBJ2-7; 7 nucleotides line up with TRBD1. Trimming took 6 bases from V and 5 from J; bases not matched to a gene: 7. Per germline, CDR1 SQVTM and CDR2 ANQGSEA. The CDR3 is 12 amino acids. The CDR3 spells CSVARGLDEQYF. CDR3 sequence (DNA): TGCAGCGTAGCCAGGGGGTTGGACGAGCAGTACTTC.

The genes are TRBV28 and TRBJ2-5, with 7 bases lining up with TRBD2. V lost 7 bases, J lost 5 bases, and 13 bases stayed unmatched. The germline CDR1 and CDR2 sequences are MDHEN and SYDVKM. This CDR3 comprises 15 residues. This chain's CDR3 is CASIPSGEGPETQYF. The DNA of the CDR3 is TGTGCCAGCATCCCCTCGGGGGAGGGCCCGGAGACCCAGTACTTC. The full variable domain, rest sourced from reference TRBV28 and TRBJ2-5, is DVKVTQSSRYLVKRTGEKVFLECVQDMDHENMFWYRQDPGLGLRLIYFSYDVKMKEKGDIPEGYSVSREKKERFSLILESASTNQTSMYLCASIPSGEGPETQYFGPGTRLLVL.

This clone has only a few counts. V and J are TRBV4-1 and TRBJ2-2; maybe TRBD1 (6 bases). There are 16 residues in the CDR3. V lost 4 bases, J lost 0 bases, and 12 bases lay in between. From germline, CDR1 is MGHRA and CDR2 YSYEKL. CDR3 loop: CASSRQGTPNTGELFF. Written as DNA, the CDR3 is TGCGCCAGCAGCCGCCAGGGGACACCGAACACCGGGGAGCTGTTTTTT.

The chain combines TRBV28 with TRBJ1-4; possibly TRBD1 for D (6 bases). This CDR3 has 15 amino acids. The V gene lost 5 bases and the J gene lost 8 bases, with 18 bases spanning the gap. Germline V gives CDR1 MDHEN, CDR2 SYDVKM. The CDR3 protein is CASSTAGDLGEKLFF. The DNA of the CDR3 is TGTGCCAGCAGTACAGCAGGGGATTTAGGGGAAAAACTGTTTTTT.

The rearrangement links TRBV23-1 to TRBJ1-2; a possible D gene is TRBD1 (5 bases). TRBV23-1 is placed among ORFs of uncertain function. V shed 3 bases and J shed 8 bases, with 13 bases lying between them. The CDR3 length is 13 residues. CDR3 sequence: CASSQIQGGGYTF. The CDR3 DNA follows: TGCGCCAGCAGTCAGATCCAGGGAGGCGGCTACACCTTC.

This clone has only one observation. J is TRBJ2-2 and V is TRBV28, with D possibly TRBD2 on 5 matching bases. V gave up 3 bases and J gave up 5 bases, with 7 bases separating them. Germline values: CDR1 MDHEN, CDR2 SYDVKM. This CDR3 has 13 amino acids. This CDR3 is CASSLPGTGELFF. The CDR3 nucleotides read TGTGCCAGCAGTTTGCCGGGAACCGGGGAGCTGTTTTTT.

CDR3 protein: CASSLGGGANTEAFF. In DNA, the CDR3 is TGTGCCAGCAGCCTGGGAGGGGGAGCGAACACTGAAGCTTTCTTT. The chain links TRBV6-1 to TRBJ1-1; possibly TRBD1 for D (6 bases). Germline V gene lookup returns CDR1 MNHNS and CDR2 SASEGT. This CDR3 has 15 residues. V gave up 6 bases and J gave up 1 base, with 15 bases separating them.

The chain couples TRBV4-3 to TRBJ2-5; D call uncertain. The J call may be mistaken, given a closer DNA end match to TRBJ2-7. CDR1 is LGHNA, CDR2 YSLEER, per germline. CDR3 length: 13 amino acids. Here the CDR3 reads CASSQDYSYEQYF. In DNA form, the CDR3 reads TGCGCCAGCAGCCAAGACTATTCCTACGAGCAGTACTTC.